The T cell receptor beta chain under discussion was sequenced for a study of shared clonotypes between healthy human individuals. Across the study: CD4 naive and CD4 memory each took three plates per donor, while CD8 naive took two and CD8 memory one.

Study-wide points: All-four-donor shared clonotypes had higher generation probabilities than non-shared clonotypes did. Larger richness was generally estimated for naive than memory subsets.

About this clone: Its antigen remains unidentified.

V shed 0 bases and J shed 3 bases, with 9 bases lying between them. Germline V gene sequence: CDR1 SGHAT, CDR2 FQNNGV. This CDR3 is built from 14 residues. Sequenced by immunoSEQ multiplex PCR; TCRdb stores in-frame clones only, minus some. In the table there are some 2.1 million clones, 85% to 95% of which are singletons. The rearrangement joins TRBV11-2 to TRBJ2-7; D gene ambiguous. This clonotype was obtained from a man younger than 35 in good health. Sequencing was performed on naive CD4+ T cells sorted from blood. Subset noted: CD45RA+ positively selected. In DNA, the CDR3 is TGTGCCAGCAGCTTAGATTCCAGGCTCTACGAGCAGTACTTC. Its protein is CASSLDSRLYEQYF.